The 5 T cell receptor beta chains below all came from one sample that was sequenced in a study of T-cell reconstitution after alpha-beta-depleted transplantation in children. Researchers prepared the TCRbeta library using unique molecular identifiers, the study reports. TCRdb ran MiXCR on the PCR reads and lists one entry per CDR3 protein. The sample shows under 450,000 distinct CDR3 sequences, roughly 13% of them seen only once. The input for sequencing was PBMCs, taken from the stem cell graft. The receptors originated from a human donor who donated a stem cell graft to a child with Fanconi anemia.

This clonotype was found many times. This chain connects TRBV12-3 or TRBV12-4 to TRBJ2-7, with TRBD1 matching 9 bases. Germline trimming cut 6 bases from V and 9 bases from J; bases unmatched to any gene: 9. The CDR3 consists of 13 residues. CDR3 nucleotides: TGTGCCAGCAGCATGACAGGGGGATTCGGGCAGTACTTC. This translates into CASSMTGGFGQYF.

Of note for this clonotype: This could be a read error, since a much larger clone is one nucleotide away. The rearrangement links TRBV6-5 to TRBJ1-1; D gene uncertain. The CDR3 contains 13 residues. The germline V and J ends were trimmed by 4 bases and 3 bases, with 9 bases remaining between them. CDR1 MNHEY and CDR2 SVGAGI come from the germline V gene. The CDR3 coding sequence is TGTGCCAGCAGTTGGAAACGGGACACTGAAGCTTTCTTT. This gives the protein CASSWKRDTEAFF.

This clonotype was picked up many times. Relative to the germline gene, one junction end is altered; a read error may explain this. The chain couples TRBV12-3 or TRBV12-4 to TRBJ2-6; D may match TRBD1 or TRBD2 (5 bases each). The CDR3 spans 15 residues. CDR3 residues: CASSLRGSGANVLTF. The CDR3 DNA reads as TGCGCCAGCAGCTTGAGGGGCTCTGGGGCCAACGTCCTGACTTTC.

This clonotype appeared many times. The J gene is TRBJ2-5, the V gene TRBV29-1; D not resolved. Germline values: CDR1 SQVTM, CDR2 ANQGSEA. The CDR3 totals 12 residues. Trimming pared 6 bases from V and 5 bases from J, leaving 13 bases between. CDR3 sequence (DNA): TGCAGCGTCGCGAGGAGTGGGGAGACCCAGTACTTC. Amino acid sequence: CSVARSGETQYF.

J is TRBJ2-1 and V is TRBV20-1, with D tentatively TRBD1 or TRBD2 (5 bases each). This CDR3 has 15 residues. Trimming took 4 bases from V and 0 from J, leaving 13 bases between them. Germline V gives CDR1 DFQATT, CDR2 SNEGSKA (reference sequence). This chain's CDR3 is CSATGQPSSYNEQFF. The CDR3 DNA is TGCAGTGCTACGGGGCAGCCTAGCTCCTACAATGAGCAGTTCTTC.